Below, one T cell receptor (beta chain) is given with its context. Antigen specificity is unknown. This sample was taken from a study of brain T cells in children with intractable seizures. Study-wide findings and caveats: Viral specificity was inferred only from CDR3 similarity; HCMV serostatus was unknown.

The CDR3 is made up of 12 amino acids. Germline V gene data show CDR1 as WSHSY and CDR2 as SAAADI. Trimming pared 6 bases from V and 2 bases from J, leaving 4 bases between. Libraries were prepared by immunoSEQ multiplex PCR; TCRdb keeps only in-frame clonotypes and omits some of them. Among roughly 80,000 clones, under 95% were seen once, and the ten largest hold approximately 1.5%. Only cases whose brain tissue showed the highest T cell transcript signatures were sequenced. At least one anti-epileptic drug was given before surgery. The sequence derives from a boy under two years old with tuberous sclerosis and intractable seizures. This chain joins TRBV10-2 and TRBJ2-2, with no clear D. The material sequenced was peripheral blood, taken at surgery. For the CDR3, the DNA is TGCGCCAGCAGGTTAAACACCGGGGAGCTGTTTTTT. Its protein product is CASRLNTGELFF.